The clone carrying this T cell receptor (beta chain) was observed at least ten times. From RNA transcripts, TCR beta CDR3 regions were amplified. In the first-round RT-PCR of the TCR CDR3, the HTBI primer set was used. MiXCR, applied by TCRdb to the multiplex PCR reads, yields one record per CDR3 protein. The sample carries a few hundred thousand distinct CDR3 sequences, around 14% recorded once. With 3 bases clipped from V and 2 bases from J, the junction kept 6 bases outside the gene matches. CDR1 is MDHEN and CDR2 is SYDVKM in the germline V gene. This CDR3 has 16 amino acids. The sample originates from a study of T cells in Graves' hyperthyroidism and ophthalmopathy.

The chain has TRBV28 and TRBJ1-5; 8 nucleotides line up with TRBD1. The sequencing input was blood. The clonotype originates from a woman aged 25 to 45 with Graves' hyperthyroidism that later progressed to Graves' ophthalmopathy. CDR3 coding DNA: TGTGCCAGCAGTTTGGGCGGACAGGGAGGCAATCAGCCCCAGCATTTT. Residues: CASSLGGQGGNQPQHF.